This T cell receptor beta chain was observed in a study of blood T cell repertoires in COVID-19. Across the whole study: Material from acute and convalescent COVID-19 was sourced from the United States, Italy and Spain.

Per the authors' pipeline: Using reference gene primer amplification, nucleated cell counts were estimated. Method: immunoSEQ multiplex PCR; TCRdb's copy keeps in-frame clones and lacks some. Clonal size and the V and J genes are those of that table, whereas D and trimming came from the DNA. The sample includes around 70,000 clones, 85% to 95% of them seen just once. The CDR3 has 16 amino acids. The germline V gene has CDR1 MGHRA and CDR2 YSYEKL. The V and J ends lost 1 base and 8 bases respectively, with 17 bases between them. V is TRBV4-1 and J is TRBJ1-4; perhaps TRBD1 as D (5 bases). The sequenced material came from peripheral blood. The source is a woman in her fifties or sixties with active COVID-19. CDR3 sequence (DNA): TGCGCCAGCAGCCAAGGATCGACAACAGGTTACGAAAAACTGTTTTTT. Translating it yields CASSQGSTTGYEKLFF.